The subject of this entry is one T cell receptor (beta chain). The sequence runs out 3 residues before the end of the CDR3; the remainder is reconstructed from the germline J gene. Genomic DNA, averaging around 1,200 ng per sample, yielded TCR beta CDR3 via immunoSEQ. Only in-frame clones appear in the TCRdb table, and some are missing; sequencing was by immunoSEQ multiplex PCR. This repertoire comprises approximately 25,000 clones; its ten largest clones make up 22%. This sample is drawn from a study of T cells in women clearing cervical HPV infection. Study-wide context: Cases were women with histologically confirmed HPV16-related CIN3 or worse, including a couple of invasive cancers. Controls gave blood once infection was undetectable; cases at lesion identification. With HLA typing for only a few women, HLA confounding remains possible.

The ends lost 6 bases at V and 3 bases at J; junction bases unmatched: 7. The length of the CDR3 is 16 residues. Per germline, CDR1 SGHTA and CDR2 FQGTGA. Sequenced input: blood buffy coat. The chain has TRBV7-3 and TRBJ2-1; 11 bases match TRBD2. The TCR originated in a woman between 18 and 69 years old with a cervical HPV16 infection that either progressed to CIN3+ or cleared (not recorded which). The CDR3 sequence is CASSYTGTSGYNEQFF. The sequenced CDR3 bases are TGTGCCAGCAGTTATACCGGGACTAGCGGCTACAATGAG. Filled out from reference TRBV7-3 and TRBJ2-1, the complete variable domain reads GAGVSQTPSNKVTEKGKYVELRCDPISGHTALYWYRQSLGQGPEFLIYFQGTGAADDSGLPNDRFFAVRPEGSVSTLKIQRTERGDSAVYLCASSYTGTSGYNEQFFGPGTRLTVL.